Listed below are T cell receptor beta chains from one sample, sequenced in a study of CD8+ T cells in alopecia areata. Libraries were prepared by immunoSEQ multiplex PCR; TCRdb keeps only in-frame clonotypes and omits some of them. The table includes 100,000 to 150,000 clones, roughly two fifths detected once. Input material: CD4+ T cells sorted from blood. Receptors were obtained from a human donor with alopecia areata. Each CDR3 is given without its conserved first and last residue. Each record gives: clone size, V gene, CDR3 protein. Rows give clone size only sometimes, using once, few, many, or a class for an expanded clone.

>few|TRBV7-9
ASSLGKTGRRTDTQY
>few|TRBV29-1
SVADRGKHSGNTIY
>.|TRBV29-1
SVDGGTDTQY
>.|TRBV10-3
AISETATQY
>.|TRBV6-5
ASGTGAGEQY
>.|TRBV7-8
ASSSYRRPDEQY
>few|TRBV29-1
SVATGRSYNEQF
>.|TRBV7-9
ASSRGGASGAYEQY
>.|TRBV27
ASGATGGYEQY
>.|TRBV30
AWAQGSAGNQPQH
>.|TRBV7-2
ASSFTASTEAF
>.|TRBV29-1
SVDVARTQY
>few|TRBV7-2
ASSLVRQETQY
>.|TRBV19
ASSPGVGGETQY
>.|TRBV4-3
ASSQAGSNQPQH
>.|TRBV2
ASGQAEQY
>few|TRBV9
ASSSRQLLAGSTDTQY
>few|TRBV7-2
ASSLTEGASETQY
>few|TRBV19
ASKAGNSGLDTQY
>.|TRBV4-1
ASSLLIGLAGSSYEQY
>few|TRBV4-1
ASSLALAGVYEQY
>.|TRBV9
ASSVEPSGANVLT
>.|TRBV6-1
ASSVDPYYGYT
>.|TRBV4-1
ASSQTGETQY
>.|TRBV29-1
SVDEEAEQF
>few|TRBV5-1
ASSLGHNEQF
>few|TRBV4-3
ASSQEKGRGQPQH
>few|TRBV29-1
SVQSTGRVNTEAF
>.|TRBV30
AWSLVYTEAF
>.|TRBV29-1
SVVGYISGTAYNEQF
>.|TRBV2
ASLYRGNEQY
>few|TRBV5-1
ASSVDWTYEQY
>.|TRBV14
ASSQETDNEQF
>.|TRBV18
ASSPTGGTDTQY
>few|TRBV29-1
SVGDRGTMNTEAF
>few|TRBV29-1
SVGANTNNEQF